A selection of T cell receptor beta chains follows, all from one sample in a study of T cells in localized non-small cell lung cancer. This table comes from immunoSEQ multiplex PCR, and its TCRdb copy is limited to in-frame clones, with some not included. The repertoire holds about 70,000 clones, with about nine tenths as singletons. The starting material was peripheral blood, obtained before any cancer treatment. These receptors all come from a male donor older than 55 with stage III squamous cell lung carcinoma. Each CDR3 is given with its conserved first and last residue. Rows may omit the clone size; those that give it use once, few, many or a size class.

J gene: TRBJ1-2; V gene: TRBV5-1; clone size: .; CDR3 protein: CASSASGASGGYTF
J gene: TRBJ2-2; V gene: TRBV10-2; clone size: .; CDR3 protein: CASGRSGGGTGELFF
J gene: TRBJ2-3; V gene: TRBV5-1; clone size: once; CDR3 protein: CASSLGGAGTDTQYF
J gene: TRBJ2-6; V gene: TRBV23-1; clone size: once; CDR3 protein: CASTPPNEGSNVLTF
J gene: TRBJ1-1; V gene: TRBV13; clone size: .; CDR3 protein: CASSPRTVLTLSTEAFF
J gene: TRBJ1-6; V gene: TRBV29-1; clone size: few; CDR3 protein: CSASPGPGSPLHF
J gene: TRBJ1-2; V gene: TRBV6-5; clone size: .; CDR3 protein: CASTDRGRYGYTF
J gene: TRBJ1-1; V gene: TRBV5-1; clone size: .; CDR3 protein: CASSVGIGTEAFF
J gene: TRBJ1-3; V gene: TRBV5-1; clone size: .; CDR3 protein: CASSTETGISGNTIYF
J gene: TRBJ2-3; V gene: TRBV10-3; clone size: .; CDR3 protein: CAISPQVGERGLQYF
J gene: TRBJ2-2; V gene: TRBV18; clone size: .; CDR3 protein: CASLPGGAGGTGELFF